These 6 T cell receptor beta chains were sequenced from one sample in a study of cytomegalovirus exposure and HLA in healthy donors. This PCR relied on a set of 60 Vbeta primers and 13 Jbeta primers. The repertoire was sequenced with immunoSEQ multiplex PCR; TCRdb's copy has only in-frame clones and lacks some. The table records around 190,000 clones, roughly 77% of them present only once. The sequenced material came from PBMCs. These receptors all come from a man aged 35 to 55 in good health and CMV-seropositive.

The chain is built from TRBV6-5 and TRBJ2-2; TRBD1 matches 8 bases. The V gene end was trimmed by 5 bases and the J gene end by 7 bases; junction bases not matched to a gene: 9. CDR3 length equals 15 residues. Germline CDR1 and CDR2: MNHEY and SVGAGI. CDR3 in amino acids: CASSASTGVGGELFF. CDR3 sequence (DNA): TGTGCCAGCAGTGCCTCGACAGGGGTCGGCGGGGAGCTGTTTTTT.

CDR3 in amino acids: CAWARLADSYEQYF. The CDR3 nucleotides read TGTGCCTGGGCGAGGTTAGCGGACTCCTACGAGCAGTACTTC. The chain uses TRBV30 and TRBJ2-7; perhaps TRBD2 as D (6 bases). Trimming shortened V by 5 bases and J by 0 bases, and 14 bases separated the two germline ends. From germline, CDR1 is GTSNPN and CDR2 SVGIG (reference sequence). The CDR3 has 14 residues.

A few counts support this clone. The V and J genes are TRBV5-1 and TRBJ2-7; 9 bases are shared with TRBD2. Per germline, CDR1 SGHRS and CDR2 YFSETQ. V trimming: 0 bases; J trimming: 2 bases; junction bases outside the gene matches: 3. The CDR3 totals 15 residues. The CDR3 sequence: CASSLGTSVAYEQYF. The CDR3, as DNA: TGCGCCAGCAGCTTGGGGACTAGCGTCGCCTACGAGCAGTACTTC.

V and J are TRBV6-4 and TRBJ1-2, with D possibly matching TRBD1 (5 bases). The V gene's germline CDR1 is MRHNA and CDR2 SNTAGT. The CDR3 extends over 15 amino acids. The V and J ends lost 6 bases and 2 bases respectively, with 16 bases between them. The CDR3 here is CASSPFGGVNYGYTF. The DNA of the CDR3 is TGTGCCAGCAGCCCTTTCGGGGGAGTAAACTATGGCTACACCTTC.

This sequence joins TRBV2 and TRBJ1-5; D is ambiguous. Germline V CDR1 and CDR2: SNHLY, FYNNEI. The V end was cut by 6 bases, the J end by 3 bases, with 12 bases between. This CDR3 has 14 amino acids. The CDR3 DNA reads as TGTGCCAGCAGCTGGGAGTTGGTCAATCAGCCCCAGCATTTT. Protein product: CASSWELVNQPQHF. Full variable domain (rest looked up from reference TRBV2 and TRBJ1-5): EPEVTQTPSHQVTQMGQEVILRCVPISNHLYFYWYRQILGQKVEFLVSFYNNEISEKSEIFDDQFSVERPDGSNFTLKIRSTKLEDSAMYFCASSWELVNQPQHFGDGTRLSIL.

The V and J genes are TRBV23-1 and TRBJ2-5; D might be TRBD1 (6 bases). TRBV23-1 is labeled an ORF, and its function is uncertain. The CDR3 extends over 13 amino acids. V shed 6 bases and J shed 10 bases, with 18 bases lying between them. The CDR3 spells CASRIGQLRNQYF. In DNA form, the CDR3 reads TGCGCCAGCAGAATTGGACAGTTGAGAAACCAGTACTTC.